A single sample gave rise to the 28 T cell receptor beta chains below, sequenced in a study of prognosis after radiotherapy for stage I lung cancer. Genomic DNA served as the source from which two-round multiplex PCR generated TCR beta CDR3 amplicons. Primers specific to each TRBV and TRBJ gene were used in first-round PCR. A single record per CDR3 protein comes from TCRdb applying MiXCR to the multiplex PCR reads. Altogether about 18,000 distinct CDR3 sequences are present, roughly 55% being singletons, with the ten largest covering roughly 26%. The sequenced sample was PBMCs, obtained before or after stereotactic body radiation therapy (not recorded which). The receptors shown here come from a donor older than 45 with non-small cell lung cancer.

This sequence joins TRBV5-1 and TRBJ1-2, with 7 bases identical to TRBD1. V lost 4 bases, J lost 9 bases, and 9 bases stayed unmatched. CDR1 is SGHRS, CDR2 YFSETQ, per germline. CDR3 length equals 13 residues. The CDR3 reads CASSPGGSQSYTF. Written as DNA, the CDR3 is TGCGCCAGCAGCCCAGGGGGAAGTCAGAGCTACACCTTC.

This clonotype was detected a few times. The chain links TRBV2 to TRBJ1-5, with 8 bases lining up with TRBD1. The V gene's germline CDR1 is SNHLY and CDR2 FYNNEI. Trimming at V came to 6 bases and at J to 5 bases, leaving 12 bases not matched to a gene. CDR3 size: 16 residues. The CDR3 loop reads CASREIGTGPDQPQHF. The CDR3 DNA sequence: TGTGCCAGCAGAGAGATCGGGACAGGCCCTGATCAGCCCCAGCATTTT.

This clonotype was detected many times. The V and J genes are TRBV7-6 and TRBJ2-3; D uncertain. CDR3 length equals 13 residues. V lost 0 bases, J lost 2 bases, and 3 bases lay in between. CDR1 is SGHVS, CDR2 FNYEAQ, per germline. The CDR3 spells CASSLAPTDTQYF. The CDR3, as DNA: TGTGCCAGCAGCTTAGCCCCCACAGATACGCAGTATTTT.

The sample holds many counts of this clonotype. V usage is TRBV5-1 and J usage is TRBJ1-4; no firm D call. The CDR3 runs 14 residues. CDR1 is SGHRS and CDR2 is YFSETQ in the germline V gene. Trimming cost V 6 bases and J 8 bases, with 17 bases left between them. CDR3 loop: CASKGSLDQEKLFF. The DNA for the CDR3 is TGCGCCAGCAAGGGCTCCCTCGACCAGGAAAAACTGTTTTTT.

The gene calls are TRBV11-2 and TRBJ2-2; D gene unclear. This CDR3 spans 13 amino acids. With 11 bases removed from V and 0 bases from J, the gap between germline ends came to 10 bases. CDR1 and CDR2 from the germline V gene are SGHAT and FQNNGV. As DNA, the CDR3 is TGTGCCTCACAGCAAGCGAACACCGGGGAGCTGTTTTTT. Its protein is CASQQANTGELFF.

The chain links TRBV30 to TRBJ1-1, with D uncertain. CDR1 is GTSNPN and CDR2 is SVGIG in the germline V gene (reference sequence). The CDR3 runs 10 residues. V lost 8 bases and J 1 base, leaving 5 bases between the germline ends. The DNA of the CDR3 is TGTGCCGGGGAGAACACTGAAGCTTTCTTT. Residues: CAGENTEAFF.

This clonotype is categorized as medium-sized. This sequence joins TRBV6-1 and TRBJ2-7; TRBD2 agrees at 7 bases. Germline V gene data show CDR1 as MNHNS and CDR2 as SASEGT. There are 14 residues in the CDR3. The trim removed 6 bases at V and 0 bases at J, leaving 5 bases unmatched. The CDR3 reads CASSISGFSYEQYF. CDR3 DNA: TGTGCCAGCAGCATTAGCGGGTTCTCCTACGAGCAGTACTTC.

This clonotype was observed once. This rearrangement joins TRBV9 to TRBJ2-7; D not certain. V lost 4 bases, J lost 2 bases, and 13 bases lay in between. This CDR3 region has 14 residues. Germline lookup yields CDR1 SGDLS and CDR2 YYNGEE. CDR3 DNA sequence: TGTGCCAGCAGCATGACCCGAAGTACCTACGAGCAGTACTTC. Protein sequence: CASSMTRSTYEQYF.

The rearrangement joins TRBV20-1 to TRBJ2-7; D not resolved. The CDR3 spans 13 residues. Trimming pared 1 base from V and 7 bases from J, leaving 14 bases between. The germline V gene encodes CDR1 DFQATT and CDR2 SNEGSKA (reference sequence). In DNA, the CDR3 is TGCAGTGCTAGAGGACTGACGTGGTGGGAGCAGTACTTC. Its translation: CSARGLTWWEQYF.

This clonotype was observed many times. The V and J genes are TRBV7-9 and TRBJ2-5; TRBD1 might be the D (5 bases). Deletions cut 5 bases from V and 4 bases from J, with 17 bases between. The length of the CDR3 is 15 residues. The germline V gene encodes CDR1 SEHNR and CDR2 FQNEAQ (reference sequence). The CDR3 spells CASSPRSGSGETQYF. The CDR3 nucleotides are TGTGCCAGCAGCCCTCGGTCAGGGTCGGGAGAGACCCAGTACTTC.

The CDR3 DNA follows: TGTGCCAGCAGTTACCCTGGGGCCAACGTCCTGACTTTC. Translation: CASSYPGANVLTF. The genes are TRBV28 and TRBJ2-6, with D uncertain. This CDR3 spans 13 amino acids. With 4 bases removed from V and 2 bases from J, the gap between germline ends came to 3 bases. Germline V gives CDR1 MDHEN, CDR2 SYDVKM. Full variable domain (missing parts from reference TRBV28 and TRBJ2-6): DVKVTQSSRYLVKRTGEKVFLECVQDMDHENMFWYRQDPGLGLRLIYFSYDVKMKEKGDIPEGYSVSREKKERFSLILESASTNQTSMYLCASSYPGANVLTFGAGSRLTVL.

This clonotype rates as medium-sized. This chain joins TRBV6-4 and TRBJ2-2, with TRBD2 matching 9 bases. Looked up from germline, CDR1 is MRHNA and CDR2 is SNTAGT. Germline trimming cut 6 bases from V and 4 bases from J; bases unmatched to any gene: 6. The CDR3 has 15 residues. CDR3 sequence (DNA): TGTGCCAGCAGATCTAGCGGGACTATCACCGGGGAGCTGTTTTTT. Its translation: CASRSSGTITGELFF.

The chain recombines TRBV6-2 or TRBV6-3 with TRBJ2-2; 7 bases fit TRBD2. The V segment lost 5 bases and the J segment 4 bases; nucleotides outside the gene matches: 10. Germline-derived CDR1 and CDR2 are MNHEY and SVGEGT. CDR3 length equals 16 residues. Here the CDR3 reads CASSPRGGSATGELFF. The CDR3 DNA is TGTGCCAGCAGTCCCCGAGGCGGGAGTGCCACCGGGGAGCTGTTTTTT.

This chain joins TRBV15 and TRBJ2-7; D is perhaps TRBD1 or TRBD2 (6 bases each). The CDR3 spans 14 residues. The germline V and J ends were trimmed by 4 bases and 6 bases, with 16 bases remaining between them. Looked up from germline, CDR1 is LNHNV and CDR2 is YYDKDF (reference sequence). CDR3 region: CATSKDDRRVEQYF. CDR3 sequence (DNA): TGTGCCACCAGCAAAGATGACAGGAGGGTCGAGCAGTACTTC.

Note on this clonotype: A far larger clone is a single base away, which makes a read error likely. The CDR3 sequence: CASSLTRPEDTQYF. CDR3 nucleotides: TGTGCCAGCAGCTTAACGCGGCCCGAAGATACCCAGTACTTC. This chain connects TRBV6-4 to TRBJ2-5; D remains ambiguous. The CDR3 loop spans 14 amino acids. CDR1 MRHNA and CDR2 SNTAGT come from the germline V gene.

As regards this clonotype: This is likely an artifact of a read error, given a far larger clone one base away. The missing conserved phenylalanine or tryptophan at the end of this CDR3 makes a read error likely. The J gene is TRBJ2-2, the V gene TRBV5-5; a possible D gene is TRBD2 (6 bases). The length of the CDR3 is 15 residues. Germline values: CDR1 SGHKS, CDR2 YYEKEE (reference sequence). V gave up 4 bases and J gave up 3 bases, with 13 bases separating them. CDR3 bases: TGTGCCAGCAGCCCCGGCCCGGGGGACACCGGGGAGCTGTTTATT. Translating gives CASSPGPGDTGELFI.

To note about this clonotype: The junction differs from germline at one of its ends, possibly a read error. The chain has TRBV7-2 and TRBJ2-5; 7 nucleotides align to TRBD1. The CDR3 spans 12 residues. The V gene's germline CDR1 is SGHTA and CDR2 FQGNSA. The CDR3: CASSPGGETEYF. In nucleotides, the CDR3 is TGTGCCAGCAGCCCAGGGGGAGAGACCGAGTACTTC.

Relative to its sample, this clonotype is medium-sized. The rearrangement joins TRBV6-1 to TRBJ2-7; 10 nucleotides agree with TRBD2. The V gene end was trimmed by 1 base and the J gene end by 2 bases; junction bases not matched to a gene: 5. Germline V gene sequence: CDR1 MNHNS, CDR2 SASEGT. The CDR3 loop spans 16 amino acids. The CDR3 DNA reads TGTGCCAGCAGTGAAGGACCAGCGGGAGGGCCCTACGAGCAGTACTTC. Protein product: CASSEGPAGGPYEQYF.

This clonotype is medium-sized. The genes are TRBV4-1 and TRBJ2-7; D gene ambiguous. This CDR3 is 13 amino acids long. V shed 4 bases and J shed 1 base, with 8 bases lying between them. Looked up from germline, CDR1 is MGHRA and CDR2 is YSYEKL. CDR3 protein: CASSLSLSYEQYF. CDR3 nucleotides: TGCGCCAGCAGCCTGTCCCTTTCCTACGAGCAGTACTTC.

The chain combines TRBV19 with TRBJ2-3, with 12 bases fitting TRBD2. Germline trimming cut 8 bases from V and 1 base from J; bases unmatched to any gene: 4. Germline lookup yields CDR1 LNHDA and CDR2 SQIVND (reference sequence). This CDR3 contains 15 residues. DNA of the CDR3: TGTGCCAGTGGAAGACTAGCGGGAGGCACAGATACGCAGTATTTT. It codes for CASGRLAGGTDTQYF.

The CDR3 loop reads CASGTSEDEQFF. CDR3 DNA sequence: TGCGCCAGCGGGACTAGTGAGGATGAGCAGTTCTTC. The chain combines TRBV5-1 with TRBJ2-1, with 8 nucleotides matching TRBD2. The germline gives CDR1 SGHRS, CDR2 YFSETQ. The V gene end was trimmed by 7 bases and the J gene end by 8 bases; junction bases not matched to a gene: 5. The CDR3 is made up of 12 amino acids.

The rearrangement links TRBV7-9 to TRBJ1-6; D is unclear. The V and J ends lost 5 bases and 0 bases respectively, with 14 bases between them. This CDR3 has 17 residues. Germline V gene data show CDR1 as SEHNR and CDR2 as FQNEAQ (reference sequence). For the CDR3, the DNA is TGTGCCAGCAGCGGCCGCGGGCCTGGCTCCTATAATTCACCCCTCCACTTT. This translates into CASSGRGPGSYNSPLHF.

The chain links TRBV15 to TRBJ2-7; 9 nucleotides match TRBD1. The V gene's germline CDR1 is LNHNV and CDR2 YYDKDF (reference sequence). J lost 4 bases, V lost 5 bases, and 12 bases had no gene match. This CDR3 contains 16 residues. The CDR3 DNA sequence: TGTGCCACCAGCGGAGCGGACAGGGGATACCTATACGAGCAGTACTTC. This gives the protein CATSGADRGYLYEQYF.

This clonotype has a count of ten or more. CDR3 coding DNA: TGCAGTGCTAGACCGAATGGAGGGGGTGGCTACACCTTC. Translation gives CSARPNGGGGYTF. The chain has TRBV20-1 and TRBJ1-2; perhaps TRBD1 as D (6 bases). This CDR3 has 13 amino acids. Germline V lookup: CDR1 DFQATT, CDR2 SNEGSKA (reference sequence). The ends were cut back, 2 bases at V and 7 bases at J, with 14 bases in the middle.

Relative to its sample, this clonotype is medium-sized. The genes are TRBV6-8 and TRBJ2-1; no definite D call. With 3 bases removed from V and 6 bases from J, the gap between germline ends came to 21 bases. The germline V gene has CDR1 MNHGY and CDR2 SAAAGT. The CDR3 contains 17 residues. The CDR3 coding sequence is TGTGCCAGCAGTTATTCGGTAGGCCCGGATGGCGGCAATGAGCAGTTCTTC. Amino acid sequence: CASSYSVGPDGGNEQFF.

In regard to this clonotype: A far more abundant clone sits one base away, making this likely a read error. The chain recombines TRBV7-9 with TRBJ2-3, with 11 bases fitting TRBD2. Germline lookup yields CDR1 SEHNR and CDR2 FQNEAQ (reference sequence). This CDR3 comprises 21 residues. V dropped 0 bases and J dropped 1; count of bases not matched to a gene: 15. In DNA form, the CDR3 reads TGTGCCAGCAGCTTAGCTCCGCCGGGACTAGCGGTCCAAGTTGGCACAGATACGCAGTATTTT. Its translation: CASSLAPPGLAVQVGTDTQYF.

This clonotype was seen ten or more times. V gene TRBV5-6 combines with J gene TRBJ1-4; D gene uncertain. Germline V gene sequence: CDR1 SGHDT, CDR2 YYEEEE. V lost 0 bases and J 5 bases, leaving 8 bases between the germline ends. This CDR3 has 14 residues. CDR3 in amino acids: CASSLALANEKLFF. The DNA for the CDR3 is TGTGCCAGCAGCTTGGCCCTCGCGAATGAAAAACTGTTTTTT.

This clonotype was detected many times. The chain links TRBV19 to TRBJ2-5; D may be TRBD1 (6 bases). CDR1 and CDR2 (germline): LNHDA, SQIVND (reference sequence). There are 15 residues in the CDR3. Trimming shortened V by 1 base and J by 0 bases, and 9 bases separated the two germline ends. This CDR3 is CASSIGRTDQETQYF. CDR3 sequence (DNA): TGTGCCAGTAGTATAGGCCGGACAGACCAAGAGACCCAGTACTTC.